This TCR beta chain was documented in a study of shared clonotypes between healthy human individuals. Study donors comprised healthy, HIV-negative adults devoid of recent acute infection or vaccination. Into CD45RA+ naive and CD45RA-negative memory subsets, the CD4+ cells were split. Study-level findings and limits: Represented diversity (both genetic and exposure-history) was limited by the small number of donors.

This CDR3 is 15 amino acids long. With 0 bases removed from V and 0 bases from J, the gap between germline ends came to 5 bases. Germline CDR1 reads MNHEY; CDR2 reads SVGAGI. With respect to this clone: The target antigen is unknown. At the DNA level, this CDR3 is encoded by other sequences in the same sample as well.

The input for sorted-subset replicate PCRs was approximately 190 ng DNA, tens of thousands of T cell genomes. The data were produced by immunoSEQ multiplex PCR, yet TCRdb's version contains in-frame clones alone and is incomplete. The profile shows some 2,000,000 clones, approximately 95% of them singletons. This sequence originates from a man aged 18-30 years in good health. The sequencing sample was made of naive CD4+ T cells sorted from blood. As for subset: CD45RA+ positively selected. The chain has TRBV6-5 and TRBJ1-4, with D uncertain. CDR3 nucleotide sequence: TGTGCCAGCAGTTACTCCGGAGCAACTAATGAAAAACTGTTTTTT. Its protein is CASSYSGATNEKLFF.